These T cell receptor beta chains were read from a single sample in a study of neurological immune-mediated disorders. TCRdb independently ran MiXCR on the 5' RACE reads; one entry per CDR3 protein. The sample includes approximately 68,000 distinct CDR3 sequences, around 4.8% of them seen just once. Sample: PBMCs. The receptor set was obtained from a woman in her 70s with multiple sclerosis. CDR3s include the opening cysteine and the closing phenylalanine or tryptophan. Fields, in order: D gene, V gene, CDR3 protein. A D gene is named only where the DNA matches it firmly.

>TRBD1|TRBV7-2
CASRRQGLNYGYTF
>.|TRBV20-1
CSASRVDGNQPQNF
>.|TRBV7-2
CASILGPSSYEQYF
>.|TRBV20-1
CSAAVLFIGVGSYNEQFF
>.|TRBV6-5
CASGLTGSFNYGYTF
>.|TRBV3-1
CASSQRTTREQYF
>TRBD2|TRBV7-2
CATTPGTSKETQYF
>TRBD1|TRBV7-3
CASSLYGEQGANTEAFF
>TRBD1|TRBV4-1
CASSQAGTGAETQYF
>.|TRBV3-1
CASSRTDNPGYEQYF
>.|TRBV20-1
CSASQAEQFF